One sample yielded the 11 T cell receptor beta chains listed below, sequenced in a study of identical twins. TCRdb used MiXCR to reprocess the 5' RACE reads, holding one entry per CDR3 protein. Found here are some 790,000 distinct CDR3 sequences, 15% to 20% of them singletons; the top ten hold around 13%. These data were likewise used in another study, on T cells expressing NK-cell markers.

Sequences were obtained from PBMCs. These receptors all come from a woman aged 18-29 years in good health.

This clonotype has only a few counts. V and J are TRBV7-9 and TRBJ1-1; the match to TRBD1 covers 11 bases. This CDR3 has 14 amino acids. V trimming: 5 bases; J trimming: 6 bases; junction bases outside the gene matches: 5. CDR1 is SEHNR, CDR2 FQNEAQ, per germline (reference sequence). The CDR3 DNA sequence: TGTGCCAGCAGCGGGCGGACAGGGGGCCCTGAAGCTTTCTTT. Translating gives CASSGRTGGPEAFF.

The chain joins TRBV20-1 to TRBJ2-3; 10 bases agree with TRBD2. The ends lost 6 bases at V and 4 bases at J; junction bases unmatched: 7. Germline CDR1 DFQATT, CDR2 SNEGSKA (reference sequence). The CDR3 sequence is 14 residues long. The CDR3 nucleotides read TGCAGTGCGAAACTAGCGGGATTTTCAGATACGCAGTATTTT. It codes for CSAKLAGFSDTQYF.

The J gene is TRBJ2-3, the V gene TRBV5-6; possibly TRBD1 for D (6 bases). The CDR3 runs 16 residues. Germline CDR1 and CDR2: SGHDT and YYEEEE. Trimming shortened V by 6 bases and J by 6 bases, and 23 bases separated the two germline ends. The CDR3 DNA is TGTGCCAGCATCGCCTGGTGGGGACACGACCGGGATACGCAGTATTTT. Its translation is CASIAWWGHDRDTQYF. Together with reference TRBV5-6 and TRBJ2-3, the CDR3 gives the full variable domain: DAGVTQSPTHLIKTRGQQVTLRCSPKSGHDTVSWYQQALGQGPQFIFQYYEEEERQRGNFPDRFSGHQFPNYSSELNVNALLLGDSALYLCASIAWWGHDRDTQYFGPGTRLTVL.

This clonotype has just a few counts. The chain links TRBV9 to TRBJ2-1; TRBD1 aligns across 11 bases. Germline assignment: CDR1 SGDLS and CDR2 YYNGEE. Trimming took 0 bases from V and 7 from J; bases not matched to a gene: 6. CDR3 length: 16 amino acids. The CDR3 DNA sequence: TGTGCCAGCAGCGTAGACCCGGGACAGGGGGTGAATGAGCAGTTCTTC. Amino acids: CASSVDPGQGVNEQFF.

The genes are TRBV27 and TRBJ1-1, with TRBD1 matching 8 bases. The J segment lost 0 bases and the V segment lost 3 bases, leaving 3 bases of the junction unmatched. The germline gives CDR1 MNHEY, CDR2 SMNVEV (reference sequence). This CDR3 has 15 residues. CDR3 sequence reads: CASSFTGGMNTEAFF. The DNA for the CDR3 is TGTGCCAGCAGTTTTACAGGGGGTATGAACACTGAAGCTTTCTTT.

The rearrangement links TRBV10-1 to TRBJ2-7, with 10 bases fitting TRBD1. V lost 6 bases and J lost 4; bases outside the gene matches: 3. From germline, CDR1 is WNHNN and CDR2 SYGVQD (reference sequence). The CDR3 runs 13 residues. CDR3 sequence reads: CASRTGQGYEQYF. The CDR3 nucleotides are TGCGCCAGCAGGACGGGACAGGGGTACGAGCAGTACTTC.

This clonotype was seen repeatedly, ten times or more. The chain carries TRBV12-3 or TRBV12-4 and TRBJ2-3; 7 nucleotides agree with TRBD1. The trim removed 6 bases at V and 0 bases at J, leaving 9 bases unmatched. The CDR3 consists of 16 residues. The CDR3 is CASSPTDRVSTDTQYF. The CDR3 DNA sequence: TGTGCCAGCAGCCCTACCGACAGGGTTAGCACAGATACGCAGTATTTT.

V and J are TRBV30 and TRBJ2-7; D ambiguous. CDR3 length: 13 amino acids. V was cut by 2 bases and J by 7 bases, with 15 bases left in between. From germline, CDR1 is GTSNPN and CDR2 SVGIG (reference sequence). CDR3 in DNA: TGTGCCTGGAGTCTCAGCATCGGTTTGGAGCAGTACTTC. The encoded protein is CAWSLSIGLEQYF.

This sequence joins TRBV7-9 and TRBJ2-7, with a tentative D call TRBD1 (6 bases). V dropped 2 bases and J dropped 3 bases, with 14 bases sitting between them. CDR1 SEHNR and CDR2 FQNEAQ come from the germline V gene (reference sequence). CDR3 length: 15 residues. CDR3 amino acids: CASSLRDTNHYEQYF. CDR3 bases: TGTGCCAGCAGCTTAAGGGACACCAACCACTACGAGCAGTACTTC.

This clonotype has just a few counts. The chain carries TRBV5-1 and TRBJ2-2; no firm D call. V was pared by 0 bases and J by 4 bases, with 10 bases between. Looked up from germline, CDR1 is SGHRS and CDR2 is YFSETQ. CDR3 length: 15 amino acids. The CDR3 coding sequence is TGCGCCAGCAGCTTGGAGGGAACAGTCACCGGGGAGCTGTTTTTT. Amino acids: CASSLEGTVTGELFF.

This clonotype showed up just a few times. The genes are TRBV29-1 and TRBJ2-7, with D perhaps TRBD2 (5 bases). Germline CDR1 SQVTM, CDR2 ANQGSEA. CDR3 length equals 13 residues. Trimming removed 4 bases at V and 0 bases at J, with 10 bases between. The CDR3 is CSVGVGSSYEQYF. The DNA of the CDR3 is TGCAGCGTTGGGGTAGGGAGCTCCTACGAGCAGTACTTC.